The 31 T cell receptor beta chains listed next were all sequenced from one sample in a study of cytomegalovirus exposure and HLA in healthy donors. In the PCR, 60 Vbeta and 13 Jbeta primers were used. Using immunoSEQ multiplex PCR, the repertoire was profiled, and TCRdb retains in-frame clones only, with some absent. In the table there are approximately 52,000 clones, 65% to 80% of which are singletons. The specimen was PBMCs. The receptors originated from a female donor in good health and CMV-seronegative.

V gene TRBV7-9 combines with J gene TRBJ1-1; possible D gene TRBD1, 5 bases. The germline CDR1 and CDR2 sequences are SEHNR and FQNEAQ (reference sequence). Trimming removed 5 bases at V and 2 bases at J, with 12 bases between. The CDR3 covers 14 residues. Here the CDR3 DNA reads TGTGCCAGCAGCGCCGGGCAGGGCAACACTGAAGCTTTCTTT. This gives the protein CASSAGQGNTEAFF.

The V and J genes are TRBV28 and TRBJ2-7; 10 positions match TRBD1. Trimming cost V 3 bases and J 7 bases; bases outside gene matches: 9. The CDR3 is 15 residues long. The germline V gene has CDR1 MDHEN and CDR2 SYDVKM. Written as DNA, the CDR3 is TGTGCCAGCAGTTTCCTCGGGACAGGGGTTTTGGAGCAGTACTTC. Amino acid sequence: CASSFLGTGVLEQYF.

The gene calls are TRBV7-3 and TRBJ1-1; a weak D match, TRBD1 (5 bases). Germline V gene data show CDR1 as SGHTA and CDR2 as FQGTGA. The CDR3 sequence is 14 residues long. Trimming pared 5 bases from V and 1 base from J, leaving 11 bases between. The CDR3 spells CASSRWGPNTEAFF. The CDR3 DNA follows: TGTGCCAGCAGCCGTTGGGGCCCGAACACTGAAGCTTTCTTT.

J is TRBJ1-1 and V is TRBV4-3, with D possibly TRBD1 on 6 matching bases. This CDR3 is built from 13 residues. The V gene's germline CDR1 is LGHNA and CDR2 YSLEER. Trimming cost V 8 bases and J 3 bases, with 13 bases left between them. Here the CDR3 reads CASARSGDTEAFF. DNA for the CDR3: TGCGCCAGCGCACGGTCAGGGGACACTGAAGCTTTCTTT.

The chain carries TRBV9 and TRBJ2-5; 11 nucleotides line up with TRBD1. The CDR3 contains 14 residues. Germline CDR1 is SGDLS and CDR2 is YYNGEE. V was clipped by 4 bases and J by 7 bases; unmatched bases: 6. CDR3 region: CASSRGQGDGTQYF. The CDR3 region has the DNA TGTGCCAGCAGCCGGGGACAGGGGGACGGGACCCAGTACTTC.

V usage is TRBV25-1 and J usage is TRBJ1-2; TRBD1 matches at 7 bases. The CDR3 has 14 amino acids. Germline V gene sequence: CDR1 MGHDK, CDR2 SYGVNS. V trimming: 4 bases; J trimming: 4 bases; junction bases outside the gene matches: 6. CDR3 sequence reads: CASSAWAGGYGYTF. In DNA form, the CDR3 reads TGTGCCAGCAGTGCGTGGGCAGGGGGCTATGGCTACACCTTC.

The V call is TRBV5-1, the J call TRBJ2-6; D unresolved. The CDR3 totals 15 residues. The germline V and J ends were trimmed by 5 bases and 0 bases, with 9 bases remaining between them. The germline V gene encodes CDR1 SGHRS and CDR2 YFSETQ. CDR3 loop: CASSDGGSGANVLTF. The CDR3 DNA is TGCGCCAGCAGTGATGGCGGCTCTGGGGCCAACGTCCTGACTTTC.

The rearrangement uses TRBV7-8 and TRBJ2-5; D remains unclear. V lost 4 bases, J lost 5 bases, and 14 bases lay in between. CDR3 length equals 14 residues. Germline assignment: CDR1 SGHVS and CDR2 FQNEAQ. CDR3 in DNA: TGTGCCAGCAGCTCCCAGACGGGTGTCGAGACCCAGTACTTC. Translating gives CASSSQTGVETQYF.

The J gene is TRBJ1-1, the V gene TRBV28; TRBD1 aligns across 8 bases. This CDR3 comprises 15 residues. V was clipped by 1 base and J by 4 bases; unmatched bases: 5. Germline CDR1 and CDR2: MDHEN and SYDVKM. CDR3 nucleotide sequence: TGTGCCAGCAGTTTATCCGGGACAGGTGTCACTGAAGCTTTCTTT. It encodes CASSLSGTGVTEAFF.

The chain couples TRBV18 to TRBJ2-1; TRBD2 aligns across 8 bases. Looked up from germline, CDR1 is KGHSH and CDR2 is LQKENI. The CDR3 contains 14 residues. J lost 3 bases, V lost 4 bases, and 2 bases had no gene match. The CDR3 DNA sequence: TGTGCCAGCTCACAACTAGCGGTCTACAATGAGCAGTTCTTC. Translated: CASSQLAVYNEQFF.

The chain uses TRBV28 and TRBJ2-7; D perhaps matches TRBD2 (5 bases). The CDR3 has 13 amino acids. The V end was cut by 5 bases, the J end by 2 bases, with 10 bases between. Germline V gene lookup returns CDR1 MDHEN and CDR2 SYDVKM. CDR3 in DNA: TGTGCCAGCAGTGCCGGGGTCCCCTACGAGCAGTACTTC. This codes for CASSAGVPYEQYF.

The V and J genes are TRBV5-1 and TRBJ1-2, with D maybe TRBD1 (5 bases). Deletions cut 4 bases from V and 8 bases from J, with 12 bases between. Looked up from germline, CDR1 is SGHRS and CDR2 is YFSETQ. This CDR3 is 12 amino acids long. The CDR3 DNA is TGCGCCAGCAGCGAGGAGGGGACCGGCTACACCTTC. Translating it yields CASSEEGTGYTF.

This sequence joins TRBV16 and TRBJ1-2, with D tentatively TRBD1 (6 bases). This CDR3 is built from 13 residues. Trimming removed 2 bases from V and 7 bases from J, with 11 bases in between. Germline CDR1 KGHSY, CDR2 FQNENV. The CDR3 loop reads CASSQRTGFGYTF. The CDR3 region has the DNA TGTGCCAGCAGCCAACGAACAGGGTTTGGCTACACCTTC. The variable domain in full, completed from reference TRBV16 and TRBJ1-2, reads GEEVAQTPKHLVRGEGQKAKLYCAPIKGHSYVFWYQQVLKNEFKFLISFQNENVFDETGMPKERFSAKCLPNSPCSLEIQATKLEDSAVYFCASSQRTGFGYTFGSGTRLTVV.

The table lists this clone with a count of one. The chain combines TRBV18 with TRBJ1-1, with 8 bases fitting TRBD1. The J segment lost 0 bases and the V segment lost 3 bases, leaving 3 bases of the junction unmatched. The CDR3 loop spans 15 amino acids. Germline V gene sequence: CDR1 KGHSH, CDR2 LQKENI. The CDR3 region has the DNA TGTGCCAGCTCACCCTCGACAGGGGTGAACACTGAAGCTTTCTTT. As protein: CASSPSTGVNTEAFF.

CDR3: CASSLPHGTEVYEQYF. CDR3 DNA sequence: TGTGCCAGCAGTTTACCCCACGGGACAGAGGTCTACGAGCAGTACTTC. V and J are TRBV28 and TRBJ2-7; 7 nucleotides line up with TRBD1. Germline loops: CDR1 MDHEN, CDR2 SYDVKM. Trimming at V came to 2 bases and at J to 3 bases, leaving 10 bases not matched to a gene. CDR3 length: 16 residues. The variable domain in full, with the rest retrieved from reference TRBV28 and TRBJ2-7, is DVKVTQSSRYLVKRTGEKVFLECVQDMDHENMFWYRQDPGLGLRLIYFSYDVKMKEKGDIPEGYSVSREKKERFSLILESASTNQTSMYLCASSLPHGTEVYEQYFGPGTRLTVT.

The chain uses TRBV2 and TRBJ2-1; tentative D call: TRBD1 (7 bases). Trimming took 8 bases from V and 0 from J, leaving 14 bases between them. This CDR3 contains 15 residues. CDR1 and CDR2 (germline): SNHLY, FYNNEI. The CDR3 region is CASPRGASSYNEQFF. DNA of the CDR3: TGTGCCAGCCCCAGGGGGGCGTCCTCCTACAATGAGCAGTTCTTC.

The genes are TRBV7-3 and TRBJ2-3, with D hard to call. Germline V CDR1 and CDR2: SGHTA, FQGTGA. The CDR3 is 13 residues long. V was shortened by 1 base and J by 5 bases, with 7 bases between the two germline ends. The CDR3 sequence: CASSLIPRDTQYF. The DNA of the CDR3 is TGTGCCAGCAGCTTAATTCCGAGAGATACGCAGTATTTT. Together with reference TRBV7-3 and TRBJ2-3, the CDR3 gives the full variable domain: GAGVSQTPSNKVTEKGKYVELRCDPISGHTALYWYRQSLGQGPEFLIYFQGTGAADDSGLPNDRFFAVRPEGSVSTLKIQRTERGDSAVYLCASSLIPRDTQYFGPGTRLTVL.

CDR3 loop: CASSLNAGPYEQYF. In nucleotides, the CDR3 is TGTGCCAGCAGCTTAAATGCAGGTCCCTACGAGCAGTACTTC. The chain uses TRBV11-2 and TRBJ2-7; D uncertain. Deletions cut 2 bases from V and 2 bases from J, with 10 bases between. CDR1 and CDR2 from the germline V gene are SGHAT and FQNNGV. There are 14 residues in the CDR3.

This clone has only a few counts. V is TRBV7-6 and J is TRBJ2-2, with TRBD1 matching over 8 bases. This CDR3 is 16 amino acids long. Germline V gives CDR1 SGHVS, CDR2 FNYEAQ. V lost 1 base, J lost 4 bases, and 5 bases stayed unmatched. In nucleotides, the CDR3 is TGTGCCAGCAGCTTAGATGCAGGGGGCGTCACCGGGGAGCTGTTTTTT. The encoded protein is CASSLDAGGVTGELFF.

The chain uses TRBV13 and TRBJ1-4; 7 positions match TRBD1. CDR3 size: 16 residues. Trimming at V came to 1 base and at J to 7 bases, leaving 9 bases not matched to a gene. Germline V gene data show CDR1 as PRHDT and CDR2 as FYEKMQ (reference sequence). The CDR3, as DNA: TGTGCCAGCAGCTTAGTACGGGCAGGGGGAAGTGAAAAACTGTTTTTT. Translating gives CASSLVRAGGSEKLFF.

V is TRBV18 and J is TRBJ2-7; perhaps TRBD2 as D (5 bases). The CDR3 has 15 residues. Germline CDR1 is KGHSH and CDR2 is LQKENI. Deletions cut 3 bases from V and 0 bases from J, with 12 bases between. The CDR3 sequence is CASSPGVSSSYEQYF. For the CDR3, the DNA is TGTGCCAGCTCACCCGGGGTATCATCCTCCTACGAGCAGTACTTC.

The chain joins TRBV19 to TRBJ1-1, with TRBD1 as a possible D gene (6 bases). Germline V gene lookup returns CDR1 LNHDA and CDR2 SQIVND (reference sequence). V gave up 8 bases and J gave up 3 bases, with 22 bases separating them. The CDR3 length is 16 residues. The CDR3 reads CASGGITGYRDTEAFF. In nucleotides, the CDR3 is TGTGCCAGTGGTGGAATTACAGGGTATAGAGACACTGAAGCTTTCTTT.

This clone has only one observation. This chain joins TRBV5-4 and TRBJ2-7, with TRBD2 matching over 8 bases. Germline V lookup: CDR1 SGHNT, CDR2 YYREEE (reference sequence). The CDR3 sequence is 15 residues long. V lost 3 bases and J lost 1; bases outside the gene matches: 6. As DNA, the CDR3 is TGTGCCAGCAGCTCCGGGGGGGTAGATTCCTACGAGCAGTACTTC. This encodes CASSSGGVDSYEQYF.

CDR3 nucleotides: TGTGCCAGCAGTGGACAGGGGTGGAGTGAGCAGTTCTTC. Translating it yields CASSGQGWSEQFF. The gene calls are TRBV2 and TRBJ2-1, with 8 bases identical to TRBD1. V trimming: 4 bases; J trimming: 9 bases; junction bases outside the gene matches: 5. The CDR3 loop spans 13 amino acids. Germline loops: CDR1 SNHLY, CDR2 FYNNEI.

V usage is TRBV6-1 and J usage is TRBJ1-5; a weak D match, TRBD1 (6 bases). Germline CDR1 and CDR2: MNHNS and SASEGT. The CDR3 runs 14 residues. The V end was cut by 7 bases, the J end by 1 base, with 11 bases between. CDR3 in DNA: TGTGCCAGCAAAGGTGGACAGAGCAATCAGCCCCAGCATTTT. This translates into CASKGGQSNQPQHF.

J is TRBJ2-5 and V is TRBV5-1, with 9 bases that match TRBD1. The J call is uncertain, as TRBJ2-7 better fits the DNA end. The CDR3 has 14 residues. Germline assignment: CDR1 SGHRS and CDR2 YFSETQ. The CDR3 protein is CASSLPGQGYEQYF. The CDR3 coding sequence is TGCGCCAGCAGCTTACCGGGACAGGGCTACGAGCAGTACTTC.

The CDR3 region has the DNA TGTGCTAGCGCACAGGGGATTCCCTACGAGCAGTACTTC. Its translation: CASAQGIPYEQYF. The chain joins TRBV12-5 to TRBJ2-7; 7 nucleotides agree with TRBD1. There are 13 residues in the CDR3. Germline V gives CDR1 LGHNT, CDR2 FRNRAP. Trimming removed 9 bases from V and 2 bases from J; junction bases left unmatched: 7.

The chain combines TRBV6-1 with TRBJ2-7; no reliable D call. This CDR3 is built from 12 residues. The germline V and J ends were trimmed by 4 bases and 3 bases, with 7 bases remaining between them. Germline CDR1 reads MNHNS; CDR2 reads SASEGT. The CDR3: CASSVSIYEQYF. Written as DNA, the CDR3 is TGTGCCAGCAGTGTATCTATCTACGAGCAGTACTTC.

J is TRBJ2-1 and V is TRBV21-1; the listed D gene, TRBD2, was not tested against the DNA. TRBV21-1 counts as a pseudogene. The CDR3 is 17 residues long. CDR3 amino acids: CASSNPPGGEDYNEQFF. For the CDR3, the DNA is TGTGCCAGCAGCAACCCCCCGGGGGGGGAAGACTACAATGAGCAGTTCTTC.

This chain connects TRBV7-9 to TRBJ2-5; a weak D match, TRBD1 (7 bases). The J call may be faulty, since TRBJ2-7 better matches the DNA end. This CDR3 is built from 14 residues. Looked up from germline, CDR1 is SEHNR and CDR2 is FQNEAQ (reference sequence). The CDR3 DNA follows: TGTGCCAGCAGCTTACAGGGGGGCTCCTACGAGCAGTACTTC. The encoded protein is CASSLQGGSYEQYF.

This clone is a singleton in its sample. The chain combines TRBV7-9 with TRBJ2-1; TRBD2 aligns across 9 bases. J gave up 6 bases and V 3 bases, and 9 bases lay outside the gene matches. The CDR3 is 16 amino acids. Germline V gene lookup returns CDR1 SEHNR and CDR2 FQNEAQ (reference sequence). The chain's CDR3 is CASSFGGGASGNEQFF. The CDR3 DNA reads TGTGCCAGCAGCTTCGGCGGGGGGGCCTCGGGCAATGAGCAGTTCTTC.